The source of this TCR beta chain is a study of patients and donors after allogeneic stem cell transplantation. This clonotype was detected many times. From the RT-PCR reads, TCRdb called clonotypes with MiXCR, one entry per CDR3 protein. This table has about 960,000 distinct CDR3 sequences, roughly 18% appearing once. Germline lookup yields CDR1 SNHLY and CDR2 FYNNEI. CDR3 length: 14 amino acids. The germline V and J ends were trimmed by 4 bases and 0 bases, with 7 bases remaining between them. The source material was blood, either unsorted or a sorted T cell fraction (not recorded which). The chain joins TRBV2 to TRBJ1-3; no reliable D call. This sequence originates from a human donor who was either an allogeneic HSCT recipient or a stem cell or donor lymphocyte infusion donor (not recorded which). It is not recorded whose cells these are; they may come from a transplant donor. CDR3 nucleotides: TGTGCCAGCAGTGCAGCTCCCTCTGGAAACACCATATATTTT. Translated: CASSAAPSGNTIYF.